The 21 T cell receptor beta chains below were found in one sample sequenced in a study of OX40 agonist ivuxolimab in advanced cancers. Clones were sequenced by immunoSEQ multiplex PCR, and TCRdb holds only the in-frame ones, with some missing. Among 100,000 or so clones listed, approximately 94% were seen once. The specimen was CD4+ or CD8+ T cells sorted from blood, collected in a trial of the OX40 agonist ivuxolimab. The receptors shown here come from an adult with an advanced solid tumor such as melanoma, head and neck, liver or kidney cancer.

This sequence joins TRBV18 and TRBJ1-5, with TRBD1 matching 8 bases. J was trimmed by 5 bases and V by 1 base; bases with no gene match: 4. Germline loops: CDR1 KGHSH, CDR2 LQKENI. The CDR3 has 15 residues. The CDR3 coding sequence is TGTGCCAGCTCACCACAAGCAGGGGGCGATCAGCCCCAGCATTTT. This sequence encodes CASSPQAGGDQPQHF.

This chain joins TRBV7-6 and TRBJ2-7, with 7 bases that match TRBD2. This CDR3 is 15 amino acids long. The trim removed 1 base at V and 2 bases at J, leaving 5 bases unmatched. CDR1 is SGHVS, CDR2 FNYEAQ, per germline. The CDR3 coding sequence is TGTGCCAGCAGCTTAGAGTTGGGAGGGGCCTACGAGCAGTACTTC. Residues: CASSLELGGAYEQYF.

This chain links TRBV6-5 with TRBJ2-3; 10 positions match TRBD2. Trimming took 6 bases from V and 6 from J; bases not matched to a gene: 9. The CDR3 contains 15 residues. Germline loops: CDR1 MNHEY, CDR2 SVGAGI. CDR3 DNA: TGTGCCAGCAGACTAAGCGGGGGGGCGGGGGATACGCAGTATTTT. Translation: CASRLSGGAGDTQYF.

V is TRBV28 and J is TRBJ1-6; no clear D gene. The germline gives CDR1 MDHEN, CDR2 SYDVKM. Trimming shortened V by 3 bases and J by 7 bases, and 10 bases separated the two germline ends. This CDR3 spans 14 amino acids. CDR3 bases: TGTGCCAGCAGTTTCCCCGACAAGAATTCACCCCTCCACTTT. Protein: CASSFPDKNSPLHF.

The chain joins TRBV28 to TRBJ1-3, with TRBD1 matching over 7 bases. Germline V gene lookup returns CDR1 MDHEN and CDR2 SYDVKM. The CDR3 runs to 12 residues. Trimming at V came to 6 bases and at J to 9 bases, leaving 5 bases not matched to a gene. The CDR3 is CASRGGGPTIYF. CDR3 coding DNA: TGTGCCAGCAGAGGGGGCGGACCCACCATATATTTT.

The chain combines TRBV10-2 with TRBJ1-6, with TRBD1 identical over 7 bases. J was trimmed by 4 bases and V by 8 bases; bases with no gene match: 8. Per the germline V gene, CDR1 is WSHSY and CDR2 is SAAADI. There are 15 residues in the CDR3. The CDR3 reads CASLQGWEYNSPLHF. The CDR3 DNA sequence: TGCGCCAGCTTACAGGGGTGGGAATATAATTCACCCCTCCACTTT.

The sample holds one count of this clone. The chain has TRBV6-5 and TRBJ2-3; no firm D call. Trimming removed 2 bases from V and 4 bases from J, with 10 bases in between. The CDR3 runs 14 residues. The germline V gene encodes CDR1 MNHEY and CDR2 SVGAGI. CDR3 DNA sequence: TGTGCCAGCAGTTACGAGACAAGGGCAGATACGCAGTATTTT. The encoded protein is CASSYETRADTQYF.

The CDR3 DNA follows: TGTGCCAGTAGTATAGTTGGCAGGATTGCAACTAATGAAAAACTGTTTTTT. Translated, it gives CASSIVGRIATNEKLFF. The J gene is TRBJ1-4, the V gene TRBV19; D remains unclear. V was clipped by 1 base and J by 0 bases, with 12 bases between them. CDR3 length: 17 residues. CDR1 LNHDA and CDR2 SQIVND come from the germline V gene (reference sequence). Filled out from reference TRBV19 and TRBJ1-4, the complete variable domain reads DGGITQSPKYLFRKEGQNVTLSCEQNLNHDAMYWYRQDPGQGLRLIYYSQIVNDFQKGDIAEGYSVSREKKESFPLTVTSAQKNPTAFYLCASSIVGRIATNEKLFFGSGTQLSVL.

V and J are TRBV2 and TRBJ2-3; 8 bases match TRBD2. CDR1 and CDR2 (germline): SNHLY, FYNNEI. V lost 4 bases, J lost 6 bases, and 15 bases stayed unmatched. CDR3 length equals 17 residues. The CDR3 DNA reads as TGTGCCAGCAGTGGAAGCGGGGGCCCTAACCTAGGCGATACGCAGTATTTT. It encodes CASSGSGGPNLGDTQYF.

In this sample, this clone turned up once. The genes are TRBV19 and TRBJ1-1; 9 nucleotides agree with TRBD1. The V segment lost 8 bases and the J segment 0 bases; nucleotides outside the gene matches: 4. CDR3 size: 14 residues. Germline V CDR1 and CDR2: LNHDA, SQIVND (reference sequence). The CDR3 protein is CASRTGVVNTEAFF. In DNA form, the CDR3 reads TGTGCCAGTCGGACAGGGGTGGTGAACACTGAAGCTTTCTTT. The full variable domain, completed using reference TRBV19 and TRBJ1-1, is DGGITQSPKYLFRKEGQNVTLSCEQNLNHDAMYWYRQDPGQGLRLIYYSQIVNDFQKGDIAEGYSVSREKKESFPLTVTSAQKNPTAFYLCASRTGVVNTEAFFGQGTRLTVV.

The chain has TRBV11-2 and TRBJ2-6; 8 bases agree with TRBD1. Germline V gene lookup returns CDR1 SGHAT and CDR2 FQNNGV. V lost 6 bases to trimming and J lost 3 bases; unmatched junction nucleotides: 10. The CDR3 consists of 17 residues. CDR3 sequence reads: CASSSGTGFGGANVLTF. CDR3 DNA sequence: TGTGCCAGCAGTTCCGGGACAGGTTTTGGTGGGGCCAACGTCCTGACTTTC. The full variable domain, in which reference TRBV11-2 and TRBJ2-6 provide the parts outside the CDR3, is EAGVAQSPRYKIIEKRQSVAFWCNPISGHATLYWYQQILGQGPKLLIQFQNNGVVDDSQLPKDRFSAERLKGVDSTLKIQPAKLEDSAVYLCASSSGTGFGGANVLTFGAGSRLTVL.

This chain uses TRBV9 with TRBJ2-3; D tentatively reads TRBD1 or TRBD2 (5 bases each). The V end lost 0 bases, the J end lost 10 bases, and 9 bases lay between the germline ends. CDR1 SGDLS and CDR2 YYNGEE come from the germline V gene. This CDR3 region has 12 residues. The CDR3 is CASSVDGTAQYF. The DNA of the CDR3 is TGTGCCAGCAGCGTAGACGGGACGGCGCAGTATTTT.

This chain joins TRBV11-2 and TRBJ2-7, with TRBD2 identical over 8 bases. V lost 0 bases and J lost 2; bases outside the gene matches: 3. The CDR3 runs 15 residues. From germline, CDR1 is SGHAT and CDR2 FQNNGV. The CDR3 is CASSLEGAGAYEQYF. The CDR3 coding sequence is TGTGCCAGCAGCTTAGAGGGAGCGGGGGCCTACGAGCAGTACTTC. The whole variable domain, remainder taken from reference TRBV11-2 and TRBJ2-7, is EAGVAQSPRYKIIEKRQSVAFWCNPISGHATLYWYQQILGQGPKLLIQFQNNGVVDDSQLPKDRFSAERLKGVDSTLKIQPAKLEDSAVYLCASSLEGAGAYEQYFGPGTRLTVT.

The chain links TRBV27 to TRBJ2-7; no definite D call. CDR1 is MNHEY and CDR2 is SMNVEV in the germline V gene (reference sequence). Trimming left V 8 bases short and J 2 bases short, with 13 bases between. CDR3 size: 13 residues. The CDR3 loop reads CASASQETYEQYF. The CDR3 DNA follows: TGTGCCAGCGCCTCCCAAGAGACCTACGAGCAGTACTTC.

V gene TRBV7-9 combines with J gene TRBJ2-2; D possibly corresponds to TRBD1 (6 bases). Germline V lookup: CDR1 SEHNR, CDR2 FQNEAQ (reference sequence). Trimming cost V 1 base and J 2 bases, with 11 bases left between them. The CDR3 loop spans 16 amino acids. CDR3 nucleotides: TGTGCCAGCAGCTTAGGGGACAACCTTAACACCGGGGAGCTGTTTTTT. Its translation: CASSLGDNLNTGELFF.

This clone was recorded only once. The chain combines TRBV28 with TRBJ1-5; 8 bases align to TRBD1. J gave up 6 bases and V 1 base, and 11 bases lay outside the gene matches. This CDR3 spans 17 amino acids. Germline V CDR1 and CDR2: MDHEN, SYDVKM. CDR3 protein: CASSLYEGQDMGQPQHF. CDR3 DNA sequence: TGTGCCAGCAGTTTATATGAGGGACAGGACATGGGTCAGCCCCAGCATTTT.

V gene TRBV11-1 combines with J gene TRBJ1-2, with D uncertain. The V and J ends lost 0 bases and 5 bases respectively, with 7 bases between them. Looked up from germline, CDR1 is SGHAT and CDR2 is FQDESV (reference sequence). The CDR3 has 13 amino acids. The CDR3 nucleotides are TGTGCCAGCAGCTTAGCGGCCTTATATGGCTACACCTTC. Residues: CASSLAALYGYTF.

This clone has just a few counts. V and J are TRBV2 and TRBJ2-7; a possible D gene is TRBD1 (5 bases). The germline gives CDR1 SNHLY, CDR2 FYNNEI. V shed 3 bases and J shed 3 bases, with 15 bases lying between them. The CDR3 runs 15 residues. The CDR3 DNA reads as TGTGCCAGCAGTGATTCCAGGGTGATGAACTACGAGCAGTACTTC. It specifies CASSDSRVMNYEQYF.

This rearrangement joins TRBV13 to TRBJ2-3; D gene unclear. Trimming cost V 3 bases and J 6 bases, with 7 bases left between them. The germline V gene has CDR1 PRHDT and CDR2 FYEKMQ (reference sequence). The CDR3 is 12 amino acids. The CDR3, as DNA: TGTGCCAGCAGCTTGGGCCCTGATACGCAGTATTTT. Protein product: CASSLGPDTQYF.

The genes are TRBV19 and TRBJ2-1, with D unresolved. Germline values: CDR1 LNHDA, CDR2 SQIVND (reference sequence). The V end was cut by 3 bases, the J end by 3 bases, with 3 bases between. The CDR3 runs to 12 residues. The CDR3, as DNA: TGTGCCAGTAGTATCAACTACAATGAGCAGTTCTTC. The encoded protein is CASSINYNEQFF. Using reference TRBV19 and TRBJ2-1 for the parts outside the CDR3, the full variable domain is DGGITQSPKYLFRKEGQNVTLSCEQNLNHDAMYWYRQDPGQGLRLIYYSQIVNDFQKGDIAEGYSVSREKKESFPLTVTSAQKNPTAFYLCASSINYNEQFFGPGTRLTVL.

The chain joins TRBV19 to TRBJ2-4; 11 bases are a match to TRBD2. The CDR3 consists of 14 residues. V lost 3 bases and J lost 6; bases outside the gene matches: 1. Germline values: CDR1 LNHDA, CDR2 SQIVND (reference sequence). CDR3 residues: CASSILAGGNIQYF. The CDR3 DNA reads as TGTGCCAGTAGTATTCTAGCGGGGGGAAACATTCAGTACTTC.